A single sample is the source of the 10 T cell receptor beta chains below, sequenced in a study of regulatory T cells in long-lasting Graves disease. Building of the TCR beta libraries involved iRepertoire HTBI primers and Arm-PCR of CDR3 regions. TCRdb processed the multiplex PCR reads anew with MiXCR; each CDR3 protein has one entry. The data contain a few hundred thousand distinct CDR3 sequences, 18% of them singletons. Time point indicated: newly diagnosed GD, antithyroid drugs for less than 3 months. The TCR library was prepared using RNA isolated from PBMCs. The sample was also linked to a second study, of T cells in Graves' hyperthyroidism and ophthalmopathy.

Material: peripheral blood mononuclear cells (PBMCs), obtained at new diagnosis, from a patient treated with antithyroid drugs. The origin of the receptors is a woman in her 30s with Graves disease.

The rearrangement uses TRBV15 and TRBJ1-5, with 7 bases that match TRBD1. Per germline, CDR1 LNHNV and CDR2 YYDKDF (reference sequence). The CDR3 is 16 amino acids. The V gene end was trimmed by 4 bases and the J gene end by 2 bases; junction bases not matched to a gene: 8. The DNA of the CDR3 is TGTGCCACCAGCAAACTCCGACAGGGTGGCAATCAGCCCCAGCATTTT. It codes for CATSKLRQGGNQPQHF.

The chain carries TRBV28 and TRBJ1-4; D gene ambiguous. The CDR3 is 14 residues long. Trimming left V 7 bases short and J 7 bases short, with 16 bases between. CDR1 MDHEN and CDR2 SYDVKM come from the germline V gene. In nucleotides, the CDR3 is TGTGCCAGCATTAGTAGTCGGGGTTCTGAAAAACTGTTTTTT. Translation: CASISSRGSEKLFF.

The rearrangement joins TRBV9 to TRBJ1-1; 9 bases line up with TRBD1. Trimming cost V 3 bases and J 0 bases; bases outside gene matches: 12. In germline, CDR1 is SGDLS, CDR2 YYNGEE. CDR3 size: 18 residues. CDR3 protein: CASSARDREGLMNTEAFF. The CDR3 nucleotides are TGTGCCAGCAGCGCCCGGGACAGGGAGGGGCTTATGAACACTGAAGCTTTCTTT.

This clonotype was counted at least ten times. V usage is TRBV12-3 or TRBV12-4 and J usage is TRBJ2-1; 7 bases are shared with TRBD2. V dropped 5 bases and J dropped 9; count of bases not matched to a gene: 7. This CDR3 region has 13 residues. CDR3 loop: CASSLSGVGEQFF. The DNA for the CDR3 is TGTGCCAGCAGTCTCAGCGGGGTGGGTGAGCAGTTCTTC.

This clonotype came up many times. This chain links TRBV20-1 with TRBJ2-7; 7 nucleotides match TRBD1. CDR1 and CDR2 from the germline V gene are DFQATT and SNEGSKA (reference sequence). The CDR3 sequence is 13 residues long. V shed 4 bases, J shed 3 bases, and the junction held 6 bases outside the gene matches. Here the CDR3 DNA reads TGCAGTGCTAACAACAGGGGAAGCTACGAGCAGTACTTC. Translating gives CSANNRGSYEQYF.

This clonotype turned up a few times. The CDR3 sequence is CASAGVDGYTF. For the CDR3, the DNA is TGTGCCAGTGCAGGGGTGGATGGCTACACCTTC. This rearrangement joins TRBV25-1 to TRBJ1-2; possibly TRBD1 for D (6 bases). The V and J ends lost 9 bases and 6 bases respectively, with 11 bases between them. The CDR3 is 11 residues long. Germline values: CDR1 MGHDK, CDR2 SYGVNS.

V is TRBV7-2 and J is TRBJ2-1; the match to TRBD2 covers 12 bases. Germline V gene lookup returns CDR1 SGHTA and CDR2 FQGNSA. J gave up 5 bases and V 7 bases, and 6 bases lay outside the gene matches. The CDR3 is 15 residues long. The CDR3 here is CASTKTSGSHNEQFF. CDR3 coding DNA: TGTGCCAGCACCAAGACTAGCGGGAGCCACAATGAGCAGTTCTTC.

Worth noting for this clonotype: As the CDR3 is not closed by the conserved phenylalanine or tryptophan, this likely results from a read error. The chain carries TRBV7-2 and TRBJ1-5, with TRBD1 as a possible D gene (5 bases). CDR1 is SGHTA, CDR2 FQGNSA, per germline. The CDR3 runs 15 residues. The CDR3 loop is CASRLGVRGNQPQHL. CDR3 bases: TGTGCCAGCAGATTAGGGGTACGGGGCAATCAGCCCCAGCATCTT.

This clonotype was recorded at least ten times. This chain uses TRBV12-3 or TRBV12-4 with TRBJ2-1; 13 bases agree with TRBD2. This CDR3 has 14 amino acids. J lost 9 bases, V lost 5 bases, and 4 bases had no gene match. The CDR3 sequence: CASSKLAGGSEQFF. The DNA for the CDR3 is TGTGCCAGCAGTAAACTAGCGGGGGGGAGTGAGCAGTTCTTC.

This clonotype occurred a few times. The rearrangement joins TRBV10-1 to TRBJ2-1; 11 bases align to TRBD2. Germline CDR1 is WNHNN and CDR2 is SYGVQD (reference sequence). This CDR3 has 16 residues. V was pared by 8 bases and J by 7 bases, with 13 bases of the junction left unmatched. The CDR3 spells CASQGSGLAGLNEQFF. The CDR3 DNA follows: TGCGCCAGCCAAGGTTCAGGACTAGCGGGTTTAAATGAGCAGTTCTTC.